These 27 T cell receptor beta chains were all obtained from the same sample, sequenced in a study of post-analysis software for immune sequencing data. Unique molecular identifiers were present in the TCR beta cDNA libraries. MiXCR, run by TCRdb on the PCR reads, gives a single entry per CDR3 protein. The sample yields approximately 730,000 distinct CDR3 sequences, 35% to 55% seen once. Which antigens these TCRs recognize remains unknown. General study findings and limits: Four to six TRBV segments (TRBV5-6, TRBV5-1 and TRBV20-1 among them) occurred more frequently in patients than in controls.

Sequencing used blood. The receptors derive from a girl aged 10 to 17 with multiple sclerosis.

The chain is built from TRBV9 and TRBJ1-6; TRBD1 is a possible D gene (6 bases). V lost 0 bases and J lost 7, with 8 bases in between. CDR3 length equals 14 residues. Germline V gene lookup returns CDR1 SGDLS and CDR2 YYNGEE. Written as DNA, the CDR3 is TGTGCCAGCAGCGTAGGGGACACCAATTCACCCCTCCACTTT. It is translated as CASSVGDTNSPLHF.

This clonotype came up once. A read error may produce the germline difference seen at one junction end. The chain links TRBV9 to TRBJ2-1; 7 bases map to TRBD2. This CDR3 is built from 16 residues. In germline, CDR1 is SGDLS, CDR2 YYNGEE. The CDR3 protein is CASSVEGGSSYNKQFF. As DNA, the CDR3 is TGTGCCAGCAGCGTAGAAGGCGGGAGCTCCTACAATAAGCAGTTCTTC.

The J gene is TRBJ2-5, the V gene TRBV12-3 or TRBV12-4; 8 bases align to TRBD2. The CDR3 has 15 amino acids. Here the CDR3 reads CTRSFKAGEQETQYF. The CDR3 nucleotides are TGTACCCGCAGTTTCAAAGCGGGAGAGCAAGAGACCCAGTACTTC.

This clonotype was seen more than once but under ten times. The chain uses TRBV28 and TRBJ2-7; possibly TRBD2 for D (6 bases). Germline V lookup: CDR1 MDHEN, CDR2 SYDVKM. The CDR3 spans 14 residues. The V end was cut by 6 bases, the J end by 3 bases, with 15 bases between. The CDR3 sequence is CASRTSGGLYEQYF. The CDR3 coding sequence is TGTGCCAGCAGAACTAGTGGGGGACTCTACGAGCAGTACTTC.

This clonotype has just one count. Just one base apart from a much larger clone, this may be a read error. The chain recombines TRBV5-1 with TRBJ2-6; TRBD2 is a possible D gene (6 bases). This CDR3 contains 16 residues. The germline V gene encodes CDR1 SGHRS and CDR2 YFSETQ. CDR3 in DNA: TGCGCCAGCAACTTGGCGGAGGGCTCTGGGGCCAACGTCCTGACTTTC. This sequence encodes CASNLAEGSGANVLTF.

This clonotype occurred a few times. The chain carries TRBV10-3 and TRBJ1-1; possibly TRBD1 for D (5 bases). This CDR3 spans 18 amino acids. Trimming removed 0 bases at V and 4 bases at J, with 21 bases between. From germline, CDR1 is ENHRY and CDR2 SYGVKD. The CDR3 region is CAISESGAIPTMGTEAFF. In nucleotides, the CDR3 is TGTGCCATCAGTGAGTCAGGGGCCATCCCAACGATGGGCACTGAAGCTTTCTTT.

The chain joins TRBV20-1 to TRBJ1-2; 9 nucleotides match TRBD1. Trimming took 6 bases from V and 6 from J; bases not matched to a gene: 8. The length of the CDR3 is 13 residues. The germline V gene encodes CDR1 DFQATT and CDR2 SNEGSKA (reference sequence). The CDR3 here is CSAKGTGLNGYTF. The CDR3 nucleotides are TGCAGTGCCAAAGGGACAGGGCTGAATGGCTACACCTTC.

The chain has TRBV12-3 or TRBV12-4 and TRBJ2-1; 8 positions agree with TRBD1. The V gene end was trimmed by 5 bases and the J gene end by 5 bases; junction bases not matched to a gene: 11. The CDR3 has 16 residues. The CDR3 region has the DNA TGTGCCAGCAGTCCCCCGACAGGGGACCCTCACAATGAGCAGTTCTTC. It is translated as CASSPPTGDPHNEQFF.

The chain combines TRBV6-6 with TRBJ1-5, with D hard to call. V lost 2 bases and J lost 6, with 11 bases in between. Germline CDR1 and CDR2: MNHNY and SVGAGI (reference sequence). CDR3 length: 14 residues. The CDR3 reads CASSYHQDTQPQHF. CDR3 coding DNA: TGTGCCAGCAGTTACCACCAGGATACTCAGCCCCAGCATTTT.

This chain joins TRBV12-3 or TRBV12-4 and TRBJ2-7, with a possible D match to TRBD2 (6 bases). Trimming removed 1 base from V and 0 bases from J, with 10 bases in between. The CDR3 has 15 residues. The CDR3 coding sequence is TGTGCCAGCAGTTTAGAGCGGGCCCTCTCCTACGAGCAGTACTTC. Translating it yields CASSLERALSYEQYF.

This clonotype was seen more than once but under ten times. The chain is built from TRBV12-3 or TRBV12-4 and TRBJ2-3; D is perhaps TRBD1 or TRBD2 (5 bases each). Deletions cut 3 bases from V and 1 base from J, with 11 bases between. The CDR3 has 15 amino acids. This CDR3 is CASSFGGTRTDTQYF. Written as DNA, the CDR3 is TGTGCCAGCAGTTTTGGTGGGACCCGCACAGATACGCAGTATTTT.

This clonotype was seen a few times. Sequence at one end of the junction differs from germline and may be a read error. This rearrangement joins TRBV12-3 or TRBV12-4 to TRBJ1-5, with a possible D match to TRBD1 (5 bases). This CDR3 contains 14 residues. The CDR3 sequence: CACSLTVYNQPQHF. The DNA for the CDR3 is TGTGCCTGCAGTCTGACAGTTTACAATCAGCCCCAGCATTTT.

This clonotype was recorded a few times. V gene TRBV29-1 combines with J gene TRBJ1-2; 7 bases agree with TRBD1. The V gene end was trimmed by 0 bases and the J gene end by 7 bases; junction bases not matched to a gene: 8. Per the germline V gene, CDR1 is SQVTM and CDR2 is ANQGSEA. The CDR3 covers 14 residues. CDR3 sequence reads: CSVEDPDRIGGYTF. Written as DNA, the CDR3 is TGCAGCGTTGAAGACCCGGACAGGATAGGTGGCTACACCTTC.

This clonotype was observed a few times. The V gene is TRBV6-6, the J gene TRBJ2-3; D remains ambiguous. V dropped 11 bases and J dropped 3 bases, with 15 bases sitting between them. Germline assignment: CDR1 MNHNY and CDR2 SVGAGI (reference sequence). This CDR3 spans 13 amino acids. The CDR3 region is CAGYDVSTDTQYF. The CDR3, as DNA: TGTGCCGGCTACGACGTGAGTACAGATACGCAGTATTTT.

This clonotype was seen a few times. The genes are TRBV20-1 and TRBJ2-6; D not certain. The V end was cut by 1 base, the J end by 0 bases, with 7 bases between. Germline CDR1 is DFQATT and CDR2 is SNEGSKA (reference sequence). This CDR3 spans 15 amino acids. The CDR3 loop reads CSARGQTSGANVLTF. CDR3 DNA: TGCAGTGCTAGAGGGCAGACCTCTGGGGCCAACGTCCTGACTTTC.

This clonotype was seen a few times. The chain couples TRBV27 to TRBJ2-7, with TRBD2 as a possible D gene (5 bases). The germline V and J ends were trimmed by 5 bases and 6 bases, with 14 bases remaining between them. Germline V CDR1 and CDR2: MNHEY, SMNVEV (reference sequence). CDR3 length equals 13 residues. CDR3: CASSPSRAAEQYF. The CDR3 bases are TGTGCCAGCAGTCCCTCGAGGGCCGCCGAGCAGTACTTC.

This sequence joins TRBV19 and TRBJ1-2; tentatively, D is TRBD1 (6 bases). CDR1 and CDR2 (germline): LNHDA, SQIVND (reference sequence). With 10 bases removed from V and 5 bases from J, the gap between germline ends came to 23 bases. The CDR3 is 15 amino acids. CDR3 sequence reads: CATQRSRGAQYGYTF. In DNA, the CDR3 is TGTGCCACCCAAAGGAGTCGGGGGGCCCAGTATGGCTACACCTTC.

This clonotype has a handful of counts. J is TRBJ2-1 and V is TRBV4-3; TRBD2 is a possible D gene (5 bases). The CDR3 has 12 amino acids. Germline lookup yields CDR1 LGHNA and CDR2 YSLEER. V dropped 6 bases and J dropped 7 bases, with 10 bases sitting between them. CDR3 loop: CASSSWENEQFF. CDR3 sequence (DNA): TGCGCCAGCAGTTCCTGGGAGAATGAGCAGTTCTTC.

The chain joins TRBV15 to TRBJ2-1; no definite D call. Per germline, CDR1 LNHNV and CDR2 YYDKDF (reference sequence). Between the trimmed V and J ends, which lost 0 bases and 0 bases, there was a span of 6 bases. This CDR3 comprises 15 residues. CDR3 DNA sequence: TGTGCCACCAGCAGAGATATAAACTCCTACAATGAGCAGTTCTTC. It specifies CATSRDINSYNEQFF. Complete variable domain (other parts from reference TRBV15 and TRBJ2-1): DAMVIQNPRYQVTQFGKPVTLSCSQTLNHNVMYWYQQKSSQAPKLLFHYYDKDFNNEADTPDNFQSRRPNTSFCFLDIRSPGLGDTAMYLCATSRDINSYNEQFFGPGTRLTVL.

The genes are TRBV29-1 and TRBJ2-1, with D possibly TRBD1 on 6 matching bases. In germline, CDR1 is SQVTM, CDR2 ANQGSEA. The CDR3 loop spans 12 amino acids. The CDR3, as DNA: TGCAGGGTCCGGACAGCCCACAATGAGCAGTTCTTC. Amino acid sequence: CRVRTAHNEQFF.

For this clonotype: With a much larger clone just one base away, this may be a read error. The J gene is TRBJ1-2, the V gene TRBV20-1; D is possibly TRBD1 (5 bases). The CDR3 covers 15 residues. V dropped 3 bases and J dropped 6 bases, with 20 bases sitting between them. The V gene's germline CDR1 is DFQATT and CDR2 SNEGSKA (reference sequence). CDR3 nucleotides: TGCAGTGCTAGGACTGACGGGGGAATGTGGGATGGCTACACCTTC. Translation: CSARTDGGMWDGYTF.

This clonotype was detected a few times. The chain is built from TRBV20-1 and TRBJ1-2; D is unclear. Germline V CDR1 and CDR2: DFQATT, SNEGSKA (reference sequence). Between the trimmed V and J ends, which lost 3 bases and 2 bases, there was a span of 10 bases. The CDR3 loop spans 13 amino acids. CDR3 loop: CSASGQTNYGYTF. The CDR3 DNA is TGCAGTGCTAGTGGGCAGACGAACTATGGCTACACCTTC.

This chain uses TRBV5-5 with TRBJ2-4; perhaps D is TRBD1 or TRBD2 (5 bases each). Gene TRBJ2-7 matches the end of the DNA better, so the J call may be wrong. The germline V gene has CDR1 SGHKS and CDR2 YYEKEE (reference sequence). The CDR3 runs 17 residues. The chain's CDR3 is CASSRLGEGHPSYEQYF. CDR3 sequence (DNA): TGTGCCAGCAGCCGGCTTGGTGAGGGGCACCCTTCCTACGAGCAGTACTTC.

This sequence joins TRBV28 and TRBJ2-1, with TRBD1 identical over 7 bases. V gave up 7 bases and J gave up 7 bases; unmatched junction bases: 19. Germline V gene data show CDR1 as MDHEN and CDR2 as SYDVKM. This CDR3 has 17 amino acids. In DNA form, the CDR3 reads TGTGCCAGCACCCTATCCGGCCGAAGGGGGCTCGGAAATGAGCAGTTCTTC. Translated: CASTLSGRRGLGNEQFF.

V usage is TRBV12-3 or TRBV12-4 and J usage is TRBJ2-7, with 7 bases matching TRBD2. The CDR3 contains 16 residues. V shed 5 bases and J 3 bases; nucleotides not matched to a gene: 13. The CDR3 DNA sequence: TGTGCCAGCAGTCCGCGAGGTAGCGGGCCTTTCTACGAGCAGTACTTC. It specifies CASSPRGSGPFYEQYF.

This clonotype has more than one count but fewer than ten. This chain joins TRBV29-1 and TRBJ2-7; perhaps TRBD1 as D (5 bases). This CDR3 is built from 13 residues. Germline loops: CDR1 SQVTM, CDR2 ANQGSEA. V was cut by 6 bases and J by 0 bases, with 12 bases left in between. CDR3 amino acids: CSVTAQSSYEQYF. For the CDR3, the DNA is TGCAGCGTGACAGCCCAGAGCTCCTACGAGCAGTACTTC.

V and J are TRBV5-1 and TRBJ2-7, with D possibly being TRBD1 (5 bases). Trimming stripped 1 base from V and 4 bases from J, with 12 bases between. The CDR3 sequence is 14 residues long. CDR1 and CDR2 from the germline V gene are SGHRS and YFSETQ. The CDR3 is CASSLYTGPYEQYF. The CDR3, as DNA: TGCGCCAGCAGCTTGTATACAGGCCCTTACGAGCAGTACTTC. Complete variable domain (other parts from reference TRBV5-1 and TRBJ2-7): KAGVTQTPRYLIKTRGQQVTLSCSPISGHRSVSWYQQTPGQGLQFLFEYFSETQRNKGNFPGRFSGRQFSNSRSEMNVSTLELGDSALYLCASSLYTGPYEQYFGPGTRLTVT.